The entry below gives a single TCR beta chain sequence along with its context. This clonotype was seen a handful of times. There is no known antigen for this receptor. This may be a read error, as it is one base from a much larger clone. The TCR beta CDR3 regions were amplified from RNA transcripts. The first round of RT-PCR for the TCR CDR3 was performed with the HTBI primer set and the Qiagen OneStep RT-PCR kit. Libraries were constructed in a second round of multiplex PCR, after which size selection and purification were performed. Sequencing of the libraries was done on an Illumina HiSeq2000 using paired-end 100 bp reads. In the paper's pipeline: SOAPnuke was used to process the raw data, with reads discarded if the reads contained adapters or uncalled bases, had a mean Phred below 15, or lacked an exact constant-primer or identifier match. High-quality paired reads were merged with COPE v1.2.5, and unique nucleotide sequences were defined as clonotypes. MiTCR v1.1 was used to align clonotypes to the IMGT TRBV, TRBD and TRBJ reference segments. The analysis included only V-J combinations with a frequency above 0.0001, which together covered 99% to 99.2% of the repertoires. A TCS score was defined as the ratio of F50 (clonal expansion) to E x V (chaos), with BLOSUM62-based TCRdist applied between CDR3 peptides within each V-J. Welch's t-statistics and random forest reduced around 510 V-J features to 13, which were used in a naive Bayes classifier (R e1071). TCRdb redid the processing of the public reads, applying fastp at Q25 and MiXCR, and retained in-frame beta chains. CDR3 protein sequences are deduplicated, and each keeps its most common genes and DNA. The V and J calls and clone size come from TCRdb's table, not from the authors' own analysis. The sample includes about 330,000 distinct CDR3 sequences, with roughly an eighth observed a single time. 34% of the sample rests with the top ten.

Looking up the germline V gene (reference sequence) yields CDR1 DFQATT and CDR2 SNEGSKA. The V and J ends are trimmed by 3 bases and 4 bases, leaving 12 bases between them. The CDR3 sequence holds 13 residues, the cysteine and phenylalanine included. CDR3 DNA only is kept here, 39 bases in frame from base 1. This entry is derived from a study of T cells in Graves' hyperthyroidism and ophthalmopathy (dated by TCRdb to between 2018 and 2021). For the wider study: Peripheral blood was sampled at the time of initial diagnosis, prior to any treatment. A discovery cohort of roughly 96 patients, approximately 45 with Graves' ophthalmopathy and approximately 55 with stable Graves' hyperthyroidism, was used to find distinguishing TCR V-J signatures. The roughly 99 discovery patients were divided at random into training and test sets in a 7:3 ratio. Prospective prediction of ophthalmopathy was tested in an independent validation cohort consisting of 18 to 20 hyperthyroidism patients and over 15 patients who later progressed to ophthalmopathy. Thyroid tissue and blood T-cell repertoires from several Graves' hyperthyroidism patients were also compared in the study. TCR Vbeta CDR3 sequencing of roughly 140 peripheral blood samples (approximately 44 ophthalmopathy, 75 or so hyperthyroidism and some 17 progressor patients) is reported in the paper. After sampling, hyperthyroidism patients received methimazole starting at 30 mg daily, and ophthalmopathy patients received high-dose intravenous methylprednisolone. General conclusions and limits of the study: Most expanded thyroid clonotypes (frequency above 0.001) were also detected in blood, a finding suggesting that blood repertoires may reflect thyroid immune responses. A 13 V-J signature model separated ophthalmopathy from stable hyperthyroidism, with over 85% sensitivity and roughly 81% specificity in cross-validation and 80%/75% in testing. In validation, the model predicted progression to ophthalmopathy with 65% to 71% sensitivity and approximately 72% specificity, a median of about six months before onset. No statistical method was used to set the sample size in advance, and investigators knew the group allocation.

Moderately to severely active disease, a Clinical Activity Score of at least 3, a NOSPECS grade of at least 4, and a duration under 3 months were present in ophthalmopathy patients. The study excluded patients with uncontrolled infections, other autoimmune diseases, pregnancy or lactation. Diagnoses were established on the basis of clinical symptoms, serum thyroxine and TRAb, thyroid ultrasound, and orbital computed tomography. Ficoll-Paque density gradient centrifugation was used to isolate PBMCs from around 10 ml of fresh peripheral blood. Trizol reagent was used to extract total RNA, and RNA quality was then checked on an Agilent 2100 Bioanalyzer.

What was sequenced was blood. The rearranged chain carries TRBV20-1 and TRBJ1-1, with TRBD1 perhaps the D gene, on 5 matching bases. The receptor comes from a woman in her 40s with Graves' ophthalmopathy. The CDR3 protein: CSASRDGSTEAFF. The DNA sequence reads TGCAGTGCTAGCCGGGACGGGAGCACTGAAGCTTTCTTT.